This T cell receptor (beta chain) came from a study of OX40 agonist ivuxolimab in advanced cancers. As for the study in general: Among those enrolled, mean age was 60 years (range about 20 to 79) and 75% to 85% were male. Three patients got partial responses; one had hepatocellular carcinoma and two had cutaneous melanoma.

V was clipped by 1 base and J by 0 bases; unmatched bases: 6. CDR1 and CDR2 from the germline V gene are LGHNA and YNFKEQ. The CDR3 is made up of 20 amino acids. Produced via immunoSEQ multiplex PCR; TCRdb's table is partial and in-frame only. The sample gives some 60,000 clones, 91% of which show up once; approximately 4.2% is in the top ten. The sequencing here drew on CD4+ or CD8+ T cells sorted from blood, taken in a trial of the OX40 agonist ivuxolimab. The TCR originated in an adult with an advanced solid tumor such as melanoma, head and neck, liver or kidney cancer. V and J are TRBV4-2 and TRBJ2-6, with TRBD2 identical over 13 bases. The CDR3 region has the DNA TGTGCCAGCAGCCAAGCTTCTAGACTAGCGGGGGGCTCTGGGGCCAACGTCCTGACTTTC. Encoded protein: CASSQASRLAGGSGANVLTF.